The present T cell receptor (beta chain) was sequenced within a study of monozygotic twins with inflammatory bowel disease. Study-wide findings and caveats: Diversity of TCRbeta measured by inverse Simpson was lower in IBD patients than in healthy co-twins. Relative to healthy twins, IBD patients had fewer clonotypes in common with others, a gap that was especially apparent with disease activity.

In preparing each TCR library, 3,000 to 4,000 ng of total RNA was used. TCRdb reprocessed the 5' RACE reads and stores each CDR3 protein as one record, lacking DNA. The sample includes roughly 330,000 distinct CDR3 sequences. Germline lookup yields CDR1 MDHEN and CDR2 SYDVKM. This CDR3 comprises 15 residues. With regard to this clonotype: Its antigen is as yet unknown.

The TCR originated in a human donor with ulcerative colitis or Crohn's disease, or a healthy co-twin of an affected twin (not recorded which). The rearrangement links TRBV28 to TRBJ2-5; TCRdb proposes TRBD1, but this gene call is untestable without DNA. Sequenced: blood. CDR3 in amino acids: CASSPDRDYQETQYF.